The clone carrying this T cell receptor beta chain was counted a few times. As yet, its antigen is unknown. CDR3 length: 14 amino acids. CDR1 SGDLS and CDR2 YYNGEE come from the germline V gene. V trimming: 3 bases; J trimming: 4 bases; junction bases outside the gene matches: 6. The data stem from a study of CD8+ T cells in alopecia areata. Study-level points and caveats: Affected lesional scalp, above all in alopecia totalis/universalis, was more clonal than normal scalp. Among the cells sequenced in scalp samples are also the resident alphabeta T cells of normal skin.

Sequencing templates came from extracted RNA that was reverse transcribed into cDNA. Produced via immunoSEQ multiplex PCR; TCRdb's table is partial and in-frame only. Of 25,000 or so clones in the sample, about 50% are singletons; the top ten hold roughly a third. Patients with alopecia areata provided lesional scalp punch biopsies as well as peripheral blood. Material: NKG2D-high CD8+ T cells sorted from blood. The chain has TRBV9 and TRBJ1-2, with 7 bases matching TRBD1. This receptor was taken from a human donor with alopecia areata. CDR3 sequence: CASSGPDRPYGYTF. The CDR3 bases are TGTGCCAGCAGCGGACCGGACAGGCCCTATGGCTACACCTTC.